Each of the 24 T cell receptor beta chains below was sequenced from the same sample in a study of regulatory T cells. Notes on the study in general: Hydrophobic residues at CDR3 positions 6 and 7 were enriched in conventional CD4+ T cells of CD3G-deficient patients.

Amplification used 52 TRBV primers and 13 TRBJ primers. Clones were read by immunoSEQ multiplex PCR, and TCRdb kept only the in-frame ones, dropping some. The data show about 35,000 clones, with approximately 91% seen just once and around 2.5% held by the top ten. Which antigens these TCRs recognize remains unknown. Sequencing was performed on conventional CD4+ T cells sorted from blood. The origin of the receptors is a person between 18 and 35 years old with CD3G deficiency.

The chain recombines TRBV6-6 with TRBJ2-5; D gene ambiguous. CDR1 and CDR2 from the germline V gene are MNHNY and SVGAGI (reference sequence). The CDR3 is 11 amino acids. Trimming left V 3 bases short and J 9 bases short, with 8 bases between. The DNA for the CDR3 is TGTGCCAGCAGTTATGGTGTGTCCCAGTACTTC. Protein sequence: CASSYGVSQYF.

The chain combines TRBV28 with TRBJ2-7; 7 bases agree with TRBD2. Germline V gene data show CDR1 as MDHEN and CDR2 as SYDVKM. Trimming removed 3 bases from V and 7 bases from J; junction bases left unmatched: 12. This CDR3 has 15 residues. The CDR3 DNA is TGTGCCAGCAGTTTCTCCGAGCGGGATTTTTGGGAGCAGTACTTC. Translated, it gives CASSFSERDFWEQYF. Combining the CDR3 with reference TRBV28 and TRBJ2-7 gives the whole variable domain DVKVTQSSRYLVKRTGEKVFLECVQDMDHENMFWYRQDPGLGLRLIYFSYDVKMKEKGDIPEGYSVSREKKERFSLILESASTNQTSMYLCASSFSERDFWEQYFGPGTRLTVT.

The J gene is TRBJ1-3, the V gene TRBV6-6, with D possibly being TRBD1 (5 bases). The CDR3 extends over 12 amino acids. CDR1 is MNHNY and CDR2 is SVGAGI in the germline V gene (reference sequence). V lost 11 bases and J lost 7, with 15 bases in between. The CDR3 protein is CASQEGRNTIYF. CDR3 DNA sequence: TGTGCCTCCCAAGAGGGGAGGAACACCATATATTTT.

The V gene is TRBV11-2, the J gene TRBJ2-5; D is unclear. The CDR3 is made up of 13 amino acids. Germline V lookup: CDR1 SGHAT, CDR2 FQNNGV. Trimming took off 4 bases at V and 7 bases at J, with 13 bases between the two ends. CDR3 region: CASSSSTTGTQYF. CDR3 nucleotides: TGTGCCAGCAGCTCATCGACCACTGGGACCCAGTACTTC.

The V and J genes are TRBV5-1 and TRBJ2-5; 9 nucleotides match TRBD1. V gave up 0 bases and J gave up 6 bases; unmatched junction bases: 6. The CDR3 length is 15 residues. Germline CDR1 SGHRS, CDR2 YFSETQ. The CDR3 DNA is TGCGCCAGCAGCTTGGGCACAGGGGGCGCGCAGACCCAGTACTTC. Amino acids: CASSLGTGGAQTQYF.

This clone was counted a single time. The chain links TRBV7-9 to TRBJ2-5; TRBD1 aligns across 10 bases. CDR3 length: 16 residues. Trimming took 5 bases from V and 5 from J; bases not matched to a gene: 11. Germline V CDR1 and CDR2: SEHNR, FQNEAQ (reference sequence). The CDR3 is CASSTTGTGVRETQYF. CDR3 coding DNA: TGTGCCAGCAGCACCACCGGGACAGGGGTTAGGGAGACCCAGTACTTC.

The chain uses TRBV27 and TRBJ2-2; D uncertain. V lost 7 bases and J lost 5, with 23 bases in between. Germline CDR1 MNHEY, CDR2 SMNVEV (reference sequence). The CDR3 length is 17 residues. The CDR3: CASIPGWSVVNTGELFF. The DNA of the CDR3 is TGTGCCAGCATCCCAGGATGGTCAGTAGTTAATACCGGGGAGCTGTTTTTT.

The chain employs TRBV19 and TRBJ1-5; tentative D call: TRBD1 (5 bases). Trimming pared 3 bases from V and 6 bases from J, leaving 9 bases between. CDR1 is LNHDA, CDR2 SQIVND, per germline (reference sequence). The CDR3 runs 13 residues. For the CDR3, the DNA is TGTGCCAGTAGTATGGGGGTGCTTCAGCCCCAGCATTTT. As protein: CASSMGVLQPQHF.

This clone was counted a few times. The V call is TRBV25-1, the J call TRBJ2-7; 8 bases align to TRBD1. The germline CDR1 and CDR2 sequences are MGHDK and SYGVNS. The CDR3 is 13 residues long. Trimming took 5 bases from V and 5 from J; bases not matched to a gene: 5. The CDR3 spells CASSSQGADEQYF. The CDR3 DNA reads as TGTGCCAGCAGTTCTCAGGGGGCCGACGAGCAGTACTTC.

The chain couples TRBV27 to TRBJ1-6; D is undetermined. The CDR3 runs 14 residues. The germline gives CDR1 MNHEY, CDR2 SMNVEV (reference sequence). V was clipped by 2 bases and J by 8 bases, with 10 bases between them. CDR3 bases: TGTGCCAGCAGTTTAGGGTGGAGGGATTCACCCCTCCACTTT. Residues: CASSLGWRDSPLHF.

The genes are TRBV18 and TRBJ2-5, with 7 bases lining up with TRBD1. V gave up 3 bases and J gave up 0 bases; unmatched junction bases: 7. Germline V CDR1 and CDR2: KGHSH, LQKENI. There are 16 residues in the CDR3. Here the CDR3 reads CASSPAGTVYQETQYF. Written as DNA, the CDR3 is TGTGCCAGCTCACCCGCCGGGACAGTCTACCAAGAGACCCAGTACTTC.

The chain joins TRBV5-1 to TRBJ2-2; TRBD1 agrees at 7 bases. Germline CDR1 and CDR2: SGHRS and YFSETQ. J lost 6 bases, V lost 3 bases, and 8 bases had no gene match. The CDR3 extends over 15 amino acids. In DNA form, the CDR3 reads TGCGCCAGCAGCTCCCTACCGACAGGGCCCGGGGAGCTGTTTTTT. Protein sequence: CASSSLPTGPGELFF.

The CDR3 nucleotides read TGTGCCATCAGTCAGGGGCGCACAGATACGCAGTATTTT. Protein: CAISQGRTDTQYF. The chain carries TRBV10-3 and TRBJ2-3; maybe TRBD1 (6 bases). Per germline, CDR1 ENHRY and CDR2 SYGVKD. V was shortened by 5 bases and J by 1 base, with 7 bases between the two germline ends. The CDR3 runs 13 residues.

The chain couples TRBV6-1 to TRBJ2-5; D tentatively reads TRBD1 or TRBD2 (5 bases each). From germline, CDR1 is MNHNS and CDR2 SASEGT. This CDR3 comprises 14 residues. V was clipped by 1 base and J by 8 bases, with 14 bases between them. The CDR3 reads CASSEGGRPGTQYF. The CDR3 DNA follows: TGTGCCAGCAGTGAAGGGGGACGGCCGGGAACCCAGTACTTC.

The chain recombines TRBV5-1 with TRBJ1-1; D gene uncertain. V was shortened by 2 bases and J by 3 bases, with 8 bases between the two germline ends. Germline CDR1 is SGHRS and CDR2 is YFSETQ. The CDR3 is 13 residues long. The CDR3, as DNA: TGCGCCAGCAGCTTTACCAAGGACACTGAAGCTTTCTTT. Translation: CASSFTKDTEAFF.

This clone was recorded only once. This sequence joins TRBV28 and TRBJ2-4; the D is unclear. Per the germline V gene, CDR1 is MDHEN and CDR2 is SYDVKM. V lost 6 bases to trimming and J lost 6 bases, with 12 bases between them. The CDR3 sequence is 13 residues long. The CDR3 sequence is CASSPLGANIQYF. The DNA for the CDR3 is TGTGCCAGCAGCCCCTTGGGCGCAAACATTCAGTACTTC.

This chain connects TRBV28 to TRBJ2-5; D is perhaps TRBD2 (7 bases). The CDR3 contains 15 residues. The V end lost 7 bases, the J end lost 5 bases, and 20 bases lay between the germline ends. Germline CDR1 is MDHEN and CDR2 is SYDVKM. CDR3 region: CASTMGGRGDETQYF. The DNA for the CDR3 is TGTGCCAGCACCATGGGGGGGCGCGGAGATGAGACCCAGTACTTC.

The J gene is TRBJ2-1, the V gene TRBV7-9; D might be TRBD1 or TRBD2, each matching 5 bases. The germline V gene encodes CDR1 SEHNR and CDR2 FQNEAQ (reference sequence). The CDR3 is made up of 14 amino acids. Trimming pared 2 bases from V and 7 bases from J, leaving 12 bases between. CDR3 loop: CASSLPDGTNEQFF. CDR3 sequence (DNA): TGTGCCAGCAGCTTACCCGACGGGACGAATGAGCAGTTCTTC.

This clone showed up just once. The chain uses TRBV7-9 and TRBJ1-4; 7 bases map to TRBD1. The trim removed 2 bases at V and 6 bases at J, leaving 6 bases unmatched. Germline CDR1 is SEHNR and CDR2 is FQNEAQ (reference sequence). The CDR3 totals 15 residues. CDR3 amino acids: CASSLRQGLDEKLFF. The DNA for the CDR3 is TGTGCCAGCAGCTTACGACAGGGTCTAGATGAAAAACTGTTTTTT. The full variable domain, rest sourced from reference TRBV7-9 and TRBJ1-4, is DTGVSQNPRHKITKRGQNVTFRCDPISEHNRLYWYRQTLGQGPEFLTYFQNEAQLEKSRLLSDRFSAERPKGSFSTLEIQRTEQGDSAMYLCASSLRQGLDEKLFFGSGTQLSVL.

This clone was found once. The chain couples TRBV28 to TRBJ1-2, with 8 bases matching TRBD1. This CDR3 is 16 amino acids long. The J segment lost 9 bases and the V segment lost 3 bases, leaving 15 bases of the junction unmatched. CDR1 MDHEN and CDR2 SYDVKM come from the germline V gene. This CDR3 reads CASSFHDAGQGQRYTF. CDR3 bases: TGTGCCAGCAGTTTCCACGATGCCGGACAGGGACAGCGCTACACCTTC.

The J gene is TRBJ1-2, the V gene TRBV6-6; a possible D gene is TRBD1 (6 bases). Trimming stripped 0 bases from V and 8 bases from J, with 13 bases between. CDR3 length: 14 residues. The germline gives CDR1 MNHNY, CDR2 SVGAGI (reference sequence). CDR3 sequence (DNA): TGTGCCAGCAGTTACTCGGGGGCGGACGGGGGCTACACCTTC. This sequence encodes CASSYSGADGGYTF.

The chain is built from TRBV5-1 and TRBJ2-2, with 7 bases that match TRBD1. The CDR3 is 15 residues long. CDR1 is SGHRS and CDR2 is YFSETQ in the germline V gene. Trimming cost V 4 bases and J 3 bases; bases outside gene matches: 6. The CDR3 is CASSLDRADTGELFF. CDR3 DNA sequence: TGCGCCAGCAGCCTTGACAGGGCCGACACCGGGGAGCTGTTTTTT.

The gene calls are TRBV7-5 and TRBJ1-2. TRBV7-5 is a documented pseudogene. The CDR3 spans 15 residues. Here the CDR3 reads CARRVVVGKTYGYTF. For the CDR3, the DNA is TGTGCCAGAAGAGTCGTGGTAGGAAAGACCTATGGCTACACCTTC.

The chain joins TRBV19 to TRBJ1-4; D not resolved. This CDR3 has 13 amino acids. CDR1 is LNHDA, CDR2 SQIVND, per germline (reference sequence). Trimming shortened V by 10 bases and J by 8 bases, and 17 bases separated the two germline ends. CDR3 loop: CATSTEPGEKLFF. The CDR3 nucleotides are TGTGCCACCTCAACGGAACCCGGGGAAAAACTGTTTTTT.